The 27 T cell receptor beta chains presented below share a single source sample, sequenced in a study of T cells after yellow fever vaccination. MiXCR, run by TCRdb on the 5' RACE reads, gives a single entry per CDR3 protein. The sample consists of about 310,000 distinct CDR3 sequences, roughly 4% of them appearing once. The sample here was PBMCs, taken on the day of the yellow fever booster vaccination. All receptors derive from a man younger than 35 who received the YFV17D yellow fever vaccine.

This clonotype has more than one count but fewer than ten. J is TRBJ2-7 and V is TRBV3-1, with a possible D match to TRBD1 (5 bases). Germline CDR1 LGHDT, CDR2 YNNKEL (reference sequence). The CDR3 contains 13 residues. Trimming took 3 bases from V and 1 from J, leaving 7 bases between them. CDR3 in amino acids: CASSHQGSYEQYF. The CDR3 nucleotides are TGTGCCAGCAGCCACCAGGGATCCTACGAGCAGTACTTC.

In its sample, this clonotype was seen many times. CDR3 residues: CASSQGRHYTEAFF. As DNA, the CDR3 is TGCGCCAGCAGCCAAGGCCGACACTACACTGAAGCTTTCTTT. J is TRBJ1-1 and V is TRBV4-1; D not certain. Germline loops: CDR1 MGHRA, CDR2 YSYEKL. Trimming shortened V by 1 base and J by 3 bases, and 9 bases separated the two germline ends. The CDR3 runs 14 residues.

This clonotype came up many times. The chain combines TRBV5-1 with TRBJ2-1; D is ambiguous. The CDR3 has 15 amino acids. In germline, CDR1 is SGHRS, CDR2 YFSETQ. With 0 bases removed from V and 4 bases from J, the gap between germline ends came to 11 bases. The CDR3 here is CASSLAAVNYNEQFF. CDR3 nucleotides: TGCGCCAGCAGCTTGGCAGCAGTCAATTACAATGAGCAGTTCTTC. Using reference TRBV5-1 and TRBJ2-1 for the parts outside the CDR3, the full variable domain is KAGVTQTPRYLIKTRGQQVTLSCSPISGHRSVSWYQQTPGQGLQFLFEYFSETQRNKGNFPGRFSGRQFSNSRSEMNVSTLELGDSALYLCASSLAAVNYNEQFFGPGTRLTVL.

In its sample, this clonotype was seen many times. The chain carries TRBV2 and TRBJ2-7; no clear D. CDR3 length: 10 residues. Germline V gene lookup returns CDR1 SNHLY and CDR2 FYNNEI. In DNA, the CDR3 is TGTGCAAGCGAGCTGGACGAGCAGTACTTC. The encoded protein is CASELDEQYF.

This clonotype was seen many times. The chain has TRBV7-8 and TRBJ2-3; the match to TRBD1 covers 8 bases. The CDR3 has 15 residues. Germline V gene sequence: CDR1 SGHVS, CDR2 FQNEAQ. Trimming cost V 5 bases and J 5 bases; bases outside gene matches: 9. DNA for the CDR3: TGTGCCAGCAGCCTACGCAGGGGGCCGGGAGATACGCAGTATTTT. The encoded protein is CASSLRRGPGDTQYF. The variable domain in full, with the rest retrieved from reference TRBV7-8 and TRBJ2-3, is GAGVSQSPRYKVAKRGQDVALRCDPISGHVSLFWYQQALGQGPEFLTYFQNEAQLDKSGLPSDRFFAERPEGSVSTLKIQRTQQEDSAVYLCASSLRRGPGDTQYFGPGTRLTVL.

This clonotype was seen only once. This CDR3 is CASSYMPSGVETQYF. DNA of the CDR3: TGTGCCAGCAGTTACATGCCCTCCGGGGTGGAGACCCAGTACTTC. The chain is built from TRBV6-2 or TRBV6-3 and TRBJ2-5, with D maybe TRBD2 (5 bases). Germline V CDR1 and CDR2: MNHEY, SVGEGT. Trimming shortened V by 2 bases and J by 5 bases, and 15 bases separated the two germline ends. This CDR3 region has 15 residues.

This clonotype was counted only a few times. The chain carries TRBV4-2 and TRBJ2-3; 8 bases match TRBD2. J lost 5 bases, V lost 4 bases, and 14 bases had no gene match. The CDR3 covers 17 residues. Germline V gene sequence: CDR1 LGHNA, CDR2 YNFKEQ. The CDR3 here is CASSREAGATLGDTQYF. The CDR3 nucleotides read TGTGCCAGCAGCCGGGAAGCGGGGGCCACCCTTGGAGATACGCAGTATTTT.

The sample holds a few counts of this clonotype. This chain's CDR3 is CASSGTGSQPQHF. The CDR3 DNA is TGTGCCAGCAGCGGGACAGGAAGTCAGCCCCAGCATTTT. The rearrangement joins TRBV9 to TRBJ1-5; TRBD1 aligns across 7 bases. The germline V gene encodes CDR1 SGDLS and CDR2 YYNGEE. The ends lost 3 bases at V and 6 bases at J; junction bases unmatched: 3. The CDR3 totals 13 residues.

This clonotype was seen at least ten times. The J gene is TRBJ1-3, the V gene TRBV9; D is ambiguous. Trimming took 0 bases from V and 0 from J, leaving 4 bases between them. CDR1 SGDLS and CDR2 YYNGEE come from the germline V gene. The CDR3 is made up of 14 amino acids. CDR3: CASSVETSGNTIYF. DNA of the CDR3: TGTGCCAGCAGCGTAGAGACCTCTGGAAACACCATATATTTT.

This clonotype was seen only a few times. The chain carries TRBV20-1 and TRBJ2-5; D possibly corresponds to TRBD1 (6 bases). Germline V gene lookup returns CDR1 DFQATT and CDR2 SNEGSKA (reference sequence). Trimming cost V 5 bases and J 5 bases, with 15 bases left between them. CDR3 length: 13 residues. The CDR3 sequence: CSAVPGQWETQYF. The CDR3, as DNA: TGCAGTGCTGTACCGGGACAATGGGAGACCCAGTACTTC.

This clonotype was seen only a few times. DNA of the CDR3: TGTGCCAGCAGGCAGGGGATTAGCAATCAGCCCCAGCATTTT. This encodes CASRQGISNQPQHF. The chain employs TRBV12-3 or TRBV12-4 and TRBJ1-5, with D perhaps matching TRBD1 (6 bases). CDR3 size: 14 residues. The V end was cut by 6 bases, the J end by 0 bases, with 9 bases between.

This clonotype was seen a few times. The gene calls are TRBV5-1 and TRBJ2-5; D could derive from TRBD1 or TRBD2 (5 bases each). CDR1 is SGHRS, CDR2 YFSETQ, per germline. The V end was cut by 0 bases, the J end by 5 bases, with 20 bases between. This CDR3 is 17 amino acids long. CDR3 residues: CASSLAVLAGTPETQYF. CDR3 sequence (DNA): TGCGCCAGCAGCTTGGCGGTTTTGGCAGGGACGCCGGAGACCCAGTACTTC.

Remarks on this clonotype: The germline gene is not matched at one end of the junction; a read error may be the cause. This chain connects TRBV6-6 to TRBJ1-6; D unresolved. CDR1 and CDR2 (germline): MNHNY, SVGAGI (reference sequence). CDR3 length: 13 amino acids. The CDR3 protein is CASSYLFNSPLHF. CDR3 nucleotides: TGTGCCAGCAGCTACTTATTCAATTCACCCCTCCACTTT.

Many counts were recorded for this clonotype. The V call is TRBV5-1, the J call TRBJ2-3; 7 bases align to TRBD1. The germline V gene encodes CDR1 SGHRS and CDR2 YFSETQ. The J segment lost 4 bases and the V segment lost 2 bases, leaving 4 bases of the junction unmatched. This CDR3 has 14 amino acids. The CDR3 nucleotides are TGCGCCAGCAGCTTCGGACAGGCGGCAGATACGCAGTATTTT. Protein sequence: CASSFGQAADTQYF.

This clonotype was observed a handful of times. The V call is TRBV7-2, the J call TRBJ1-2; TRBD1 matches 9 bases. Germline V gives CDR1 SGHTA, CDR2 FQGNSA. J gave up 7 bases and V 5 bases, and 8 bases lay outside the gene matches. The CDR3 length is 14 residues. CDR3: CASSQGQGIGGYTF. The CDR3 bases are TGTGCCAGCAGCCAAGGACAGGGGATAGGTGGCTACACCTTC.

The chain has TRBV2 and TRBJ1-2; 8 nucleotides match TRBD1. There are 14 residues in the CDR3. Germline loops: CDR1 SNHLY, CDR2 FYNNEI. V lost 6 bases and J lost 4; bases outside the gene matches: 7. As DNA, the CDR3 is TGTGCCAGCAGCCAAGGGGACAGGTCCTATGGCTACACCTTC. The encoded protein is CASSQGDRSYGYTF.

At least ten counts were recorded for this clonotype. V is TRBV10-3 and J is TRBJ1-1; a weak D match, TRBD1 (5 bases). Trimming removed 10 bases at V and 1 base at J, with 16 bases between. This CDR3 contains 14 residues. CDR1 and CDR2 from the germline V gene are ENHRY and SYGVKD. The CDR3 loop reads CATSPGGSNTEAFF. In DNA form, the CDR3 reads TGTGCCACCAGCCCGGGGGGATCGAACACTGAAGCTTTCTTT.

This clonotype was detected only a few times. The chain couples TRBV5-4 to TRBJ2-5; D gene unclear. CDR1 is SGHNT and CDR2 is YYREEE in the germline V gene (reference sequence). Trimming shortened V by 4 bases and J by 5 bases, and 9 bases separated the two germline ends. This CDR3 has 12 residues. CDR3 region: CASSPNGETQYF. The CDR3 region has the DNA TGTGCCAGCAGCCCAAACGGGGAGACCCAGTACTTC.

V gene TRBV19 combines with J gene TRBJ2-7, with TRBD1 as a possible D gene (5 bases). Germline V lookup: CDR1 LNHDA, CDR2 SQIVND (reference sequence). Trimming shortened V by 3 bases and J by 6 bases, and 15 bases separated the two germline ends. The length of the CDR3 is 14 residues. CDR3 protein: CASSIAQTAGEQYF. The CDR3 DNA follows: TGTGCCAGTAGTATCGCACAGACAGCAGGCGAGCAGTACTTC.

The sample holds many counts of this clonotype. V and J are TRBV6-2 or TRBV6-3 and TRBJ2-1, with 7 bases identical to TRBD1. The CDR3 has 16 residues. J gave up 0 bases and V 6 bases, and 8 bases lay outside the gene matches. Germline V gene data show CDR1 as MNHEY and CDR2 as SVGEGT. CDR3 sequence: CASRTIQGSSYNEQFF. Here the CDR3 DNA reads TGTGCCAGCAGAACGATACAGGGGAGCTCCTACAATGAGCAGTTCTTC.

This clonotype was counted many times. The CDR3 sequence: CASSSYRGGTDTQYF. The CDR3 DNA is TGTGCCAGCAGCTCGTACAGGGGGGGCACAGATACGCAGTATTTT. This sequence joins TRBV7-9 and TRBJ2-3; 8 nucleotides line up with TRBD1. The CDR3 length is 15 residues. Germline V gene data show CDR1 as SEHNR and CDR2 as FQNEAQ (reference sequence). Trimming at V came to 4 bases and at J to 1 base, leaving 4 bases not matched to a gene.

This clonotype was observed at least ten times. The chain couples TRBV4-1 to TRBJ1-2, with 8 bases lining up with TRBD1. This CDR3 region has 13 residues. V shed 4 bases, J shed 8 bases, and the junction held 6 bases outside the gene matches. Germline CDR1 is MGHRA and CDR2 is YSYEKL. The CDR3 protein is CASSRDRGDGYTF. The CDR3 coding sequence is TGCGCCAGCAGCCGCGACAGGGGTGACGGCTACACCTTC.

In this sample, this clonotype turned up many times. The chain has TRBV5-1 and TRBJ1-2; D is uncertain. This CDR3 contains 14 residues. V lost 6 bases to trimming and J lost 2 bases, with 14 bases between them. Per the germline V gene, CDR1 is SGHRS and CDR2 is YFSETQ. The CDR3 DNA is TGCGCCAGCAATTTGGACGGAAGAAACTATGGCTACACCTTC. As protein: CASNLDGRNYGYTF.

This clonotype was observed a few times. This chain links TRBV7-8 with TRBJ2-1, with 11 nucleotides matching TRBD1. The length of the CDR3 is 16 residues. Looked up from germline, CDR1 is SGHVS and CDR2 is FQNEAQ. J gave up 9 bases and V 4 bases, and 11 bases lay outside the gene matches. CDR3 sequence reads: CASSWAGTGGVLEQFF. The CDR3, as DNA: TGTGCCAGCAGCTGGGCCGGGACAGGGGGGGTGCTTGAGCAGTTCTTC.

In this sample, this clonotype turned up many times. The rearrangement joins TRBV7-2 to TRBJ1-1; unclear D gene. V gave up 0 bases and J gave up 11 bases, with 7 bases separating them. The CDR3 is made up of 11 amino acids. The germline gives CDR1 SGHTA, CDR2 FQGNSA. CDR3 in amino acids: CASSLALPAFF. CDR3 in DNA: TGTGCCAGCAGCTTAGCGCTTCCCGCTTTCTTT. Supplemented by reference TRBV7-2 and TRBJ1-1, the full variable domain reads GAGVSQSPSNKVTEKGKDVELRCDPISGHTALYWYRQSLGQGLEFLIYFQGNSAPDKSGLPSDRFSAERTGGSVSTLTIQRTQQEDSAVYLCASSLALPAFFGQGTRLTVV.

The gene calls are TRBV5-5 and TRBJ2-1; 12 nucleotides align to TRBD2. J was trimmed by 9 bases and V by 4 bases; bases with no gene match: 5. CDR3 length: 14 residues. The germline V gene encodes CDR1 SGHKS and CDR2 YYEKEE (reference sequence). The CDR3 is CASSQLAGGPEQFF. The CDR3, as DNA: TGTGCCAGCAGCCAACTAGCGGGGGGTCCTGAGCAGTTCTTC.

This clonotype was seen repeatedly, ten times or more. The V call is TRBV20-1, the J call TRBJ2-3; TRBD2 matches at 10 bases. With 5 bases clipped from V and 2 bases from J, the junction kept 4 bases outside the gene matches. The germline V gene encodes CDR1 DFQATT and CDR2 SNEGSKA (reference sequence). The CDR3 totals 14 residues. The DNA for the CDR3 is TGCAGTGCTCAGCTAGCGGGGGTCACAGATACGCAGTATTTT. It codes for CSAQLAGVTDTQYF.